Listed here is a single T cell receptor beta chain. CDR1 and CDR2 from the germline V gene are SQVTM and ANQGSEA. CDR3 length: 8 residues. Trimming left V 8 bases short and J 16 bases short, with 11 bases between. This entry is derived from a study of cytomegalovirus exposure and HLA in healthy donors. The PCR used 60 Vbeta and 13 Jbeta primers. Assay used: immunoSEQ multiplex PCR; TCRdb lists only in-frame clones, some missing. The sample includes 120,000 or so clones, over 60% of them seen just once. This TCR was sampled from a woman in her twenties or thirties in good health and CMV-seronegative. The sample was PBMCs. V gene TRBV29-1 combines with J gene TRBJ1-4; D not certain. DNA of the CDR3: TGCAGCCAAGGACTGCAGTTTTTT. Protein: CSQGLQFF.